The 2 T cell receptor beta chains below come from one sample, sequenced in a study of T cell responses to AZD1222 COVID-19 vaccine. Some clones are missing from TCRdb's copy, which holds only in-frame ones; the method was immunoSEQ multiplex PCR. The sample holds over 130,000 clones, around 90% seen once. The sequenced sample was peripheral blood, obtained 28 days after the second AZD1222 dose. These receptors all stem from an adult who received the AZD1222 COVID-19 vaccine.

The CDR3 loop is CASSYPWAGRRNQPQHF. In DNA form, the CDR3 reads TGTGCCAGCAGTTACCCCTGGGCAGGGCGTCGCAATCAGCCCCAGCATTTT. V gene TRBV28 combines with J gene TRBJ1-5; tentative D call: TRBD1 (5 bases). This CDR3 comprises 17 residues. CDR1 and CDR2 from the germline V gene are MDHEN and SYDVKM. The ends were cut back, 4 bases at V and 2 bases at J, with 18 bases in the middle.

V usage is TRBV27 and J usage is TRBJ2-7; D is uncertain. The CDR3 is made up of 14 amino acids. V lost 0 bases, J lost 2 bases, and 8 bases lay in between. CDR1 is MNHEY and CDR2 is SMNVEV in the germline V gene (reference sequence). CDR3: CASSLSPATYEQYF. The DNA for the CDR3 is TGTGCCAGCAGTTTATCTCCGGCCACCTACGAGCAGTACTTC.